This T cell receptor beta chain was found in a study of blood T cell repertoires in COVID-19. The germline V gene has CDR1 WSHSY and CDR2 SAAADI. After removal of 8 bases from V and 0 bases from J, the junction contained 7 bases not matched to a gene. This CDR3 region has 17 residues. The method was immunoSEQ multiplex PCR; TCRdb's version includes in-frame clones alone and lacks a portion of them. In the table there are some 120,000 clones, roughly 85% of which are singletons. This TCR came from a woman of 80 years or more with acute or convalescent COVID-19. The chain couples TRBV10-2 to TRBJ2-1; 13 bases match TRBD2. The source material was peripheral blood. The CDR3 sequence is CASRTSGGGSSYNEQFF. Written as DNA, the CDR3 is TGCGCCAGCCGGACTAGCGGGGGAGGGAGCTCCTACAATGAGCAGTTCTTC.